The sample holds a few counts of the clone carrying this T cell receptor beta chain. Its antigen is undetermined. Unique molecular identifiers were incorporated into the prepared TCRbeta library. TCRdb processed the PCR reads anew with MiXCR; each CDR3 protein has one entry. The sample consists of more than 500,000 distinct CDR3 sequences, 11% of them appearing once. Germline V gene lookup returns CDR1 KGHSH and CDR2 LQKENI. The CDR3 has 14 residues. Trimming cost V 6 bases and J 8 bases, with 17 bases left between them. This sample was included in a study of T-cell reconstitution after alpha-beta-depleted transplantation in children. Study-wide results and limits: From surviving recipient T cells and thymic progenitors came the high day-60 TCRbeta diversity observed in some patients. Counts and diversity of T cells one year after transplant came mostly from newly produced T cells. About two months after transplant, alpha-beta T cells reportedly came from several hundred expanded graft clones.

The origin of this receptor is a female patient aged 2-15 years who had a stem cell transplant for aplastic anemia, so the T cells may come from the graft donor. The source was PBMCs, mostly from graft donor cells, collected 180 days after TCRalphabeta/CD19-depleted stem cell transplant. The rearrangement links TRBV18 to TRBJ2-1; perhaps TRBD1 as D (6 bases). CDR3 nucleotide sequence: TGTGCCAGCTCGCGTGAGTACAGGGACCATGAGCAGTTCTTC. This sequence encodes CASSREYRDHEQFF. Full variable domain (missing parts from reference TRBV18 and TRBJ2-1): NAGVMQNPRHLVRRRGQEARLRCSPMKGHSHVYWYRQLPEEGLKFMVYLQKENIIDESGMPKERFSAEFPKEGPSILRIQQVVRGDSAAYFCASSREYRDHEQFFGPGTRLTVL.